The clone carrying this TCR beta chain was recorded many times. cDNA molecules, individually, were tagged with unique molecular identifiers. TCRdb recomputed calls from the 5' RACE reads with MiXCR, one row per CDR3 protein. The repertoire holds roughly 100,000 distinct CDR3 sequences, with roughly 13% as singletons. This entry belongs to a study of early T cells in non-severe SARS-CoV-2 infection. This CDR3 contains 14 residues. CDR1 DFQATT and CDR2 SNEGSKA come from the germline V gene (reference sequence). V gave up 0 bases and J gave up 1 base, with 9 bases separating them. The chain carries TRBV20-1 and TRBJ2-5, with a tentative D call TRBD2 (6 bases). This TCR derives from an adult who was a healthcare worker with PCR-confirmed SARS-CoV-2 infection or an uninfected control (not recorded which). Source material: whole blood. CDR3 residues: CSARDGGAQETQYF. The CDR3 DNA sequence: TGCAGTGCTAGAGATGGCGGGGCCCAAGAGACCCAGTACTTC.